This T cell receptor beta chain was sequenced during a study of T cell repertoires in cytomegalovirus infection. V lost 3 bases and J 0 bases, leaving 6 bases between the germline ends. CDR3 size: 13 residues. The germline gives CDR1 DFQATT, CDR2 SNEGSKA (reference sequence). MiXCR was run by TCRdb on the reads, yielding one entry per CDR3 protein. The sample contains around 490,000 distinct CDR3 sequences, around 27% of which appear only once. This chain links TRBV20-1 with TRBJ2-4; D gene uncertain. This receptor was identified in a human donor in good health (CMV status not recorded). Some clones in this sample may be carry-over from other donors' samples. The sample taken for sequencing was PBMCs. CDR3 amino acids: CSARGKAKNIQYF. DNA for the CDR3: TGCAGTGCTAGGGGGAAAGCCAAAAACATTCAGTACTTC.